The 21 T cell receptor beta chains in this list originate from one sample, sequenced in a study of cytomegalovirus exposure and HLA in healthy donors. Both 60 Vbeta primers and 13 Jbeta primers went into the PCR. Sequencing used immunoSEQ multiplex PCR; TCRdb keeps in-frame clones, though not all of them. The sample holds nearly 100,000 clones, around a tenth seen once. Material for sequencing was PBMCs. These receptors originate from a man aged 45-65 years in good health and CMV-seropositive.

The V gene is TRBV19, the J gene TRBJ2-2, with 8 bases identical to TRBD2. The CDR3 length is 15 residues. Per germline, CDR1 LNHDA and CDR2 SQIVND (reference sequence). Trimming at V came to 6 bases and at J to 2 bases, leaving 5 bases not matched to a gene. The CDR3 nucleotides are TGTGCCAGTAGCCCGACTAGCGATAACACCGGGGAGCTGTTTTTT. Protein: CASSPTSDNTGELFF.

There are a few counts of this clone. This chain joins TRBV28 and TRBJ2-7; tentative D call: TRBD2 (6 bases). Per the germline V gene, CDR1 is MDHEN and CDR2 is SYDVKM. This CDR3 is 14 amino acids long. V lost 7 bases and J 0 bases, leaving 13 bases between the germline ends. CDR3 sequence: CASTGLGGSYEQYF. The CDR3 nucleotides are TGTGCCAGCACCGGTTTGGGAGGCTCCTACGAGCAGTACTTC.

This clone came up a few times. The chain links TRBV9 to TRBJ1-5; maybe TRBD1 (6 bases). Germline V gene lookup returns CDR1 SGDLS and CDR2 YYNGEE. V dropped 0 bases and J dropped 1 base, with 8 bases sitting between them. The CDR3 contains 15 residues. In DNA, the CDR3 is TGTGCCAGCAGCGTAGAGGGACACAGCAATCAGCCCCAGCATTTT. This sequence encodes CASSVEGHSNQPQHF.

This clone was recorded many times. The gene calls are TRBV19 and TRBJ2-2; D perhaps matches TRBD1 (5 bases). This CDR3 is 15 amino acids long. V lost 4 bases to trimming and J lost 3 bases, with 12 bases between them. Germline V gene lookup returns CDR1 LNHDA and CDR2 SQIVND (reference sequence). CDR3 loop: CASSTDSGYTGELFF. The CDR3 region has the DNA TGTGCCAGTAGTACTGACTCAGGGTACACCGGGGAGCTGTTTTTT.

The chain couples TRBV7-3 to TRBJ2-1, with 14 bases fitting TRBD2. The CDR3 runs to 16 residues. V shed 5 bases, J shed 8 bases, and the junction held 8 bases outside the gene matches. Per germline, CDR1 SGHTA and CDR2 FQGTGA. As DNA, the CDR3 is TGTGCCAGCAGCGCCGGGACTAGCGGGAGAGGGGATGAGCAGTTCTTC. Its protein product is CASSAGTSGRGDEQFF.

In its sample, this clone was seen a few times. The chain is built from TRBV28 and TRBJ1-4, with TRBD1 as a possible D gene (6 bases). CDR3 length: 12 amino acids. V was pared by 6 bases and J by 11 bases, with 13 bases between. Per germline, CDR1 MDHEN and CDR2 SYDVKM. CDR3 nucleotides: TGTGCCAGCAGAACAGGGTTCGGGAAACTGTTTTTT. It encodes CASRTGFGKLFF.

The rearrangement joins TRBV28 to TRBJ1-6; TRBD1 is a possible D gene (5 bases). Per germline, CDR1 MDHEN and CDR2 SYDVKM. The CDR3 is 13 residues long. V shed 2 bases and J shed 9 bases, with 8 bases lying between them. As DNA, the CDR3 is TGTGCCAGCAGTTTAGACCAGGGTTCACCCCTCCACTTT. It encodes CASSLDQGSPLHF. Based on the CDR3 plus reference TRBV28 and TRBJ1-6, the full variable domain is DVKVTQSSRYLVKRTGEKVFLECVQDMDHENMFWYRQDPGLGLRLIYFSYDVKMKEKGDIPEGYSVSREKKERFSLILESASTNQTSMYLCASSLDQGSPLHFGNGTRLTVT.

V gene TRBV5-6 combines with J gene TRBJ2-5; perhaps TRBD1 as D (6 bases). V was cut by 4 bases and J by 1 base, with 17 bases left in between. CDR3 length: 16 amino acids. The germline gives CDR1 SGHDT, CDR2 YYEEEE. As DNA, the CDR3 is TGTGCCAGCAGCAGGATACAGGGTACGGCCCAAGAGACCCAGTACTTC. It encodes CASSRIQGTAQETQYF. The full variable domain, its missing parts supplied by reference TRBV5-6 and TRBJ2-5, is DAGVTQSPTHLIKTRGQQVTLRCSPKSGHDTVSWYQQALGQGPQFIFQYYEEEERQRGNFPDRFSGHQFPNYSSELNVNALLLGDSALYLCASSRIQGTAQETQYFGPGTRLLVL.

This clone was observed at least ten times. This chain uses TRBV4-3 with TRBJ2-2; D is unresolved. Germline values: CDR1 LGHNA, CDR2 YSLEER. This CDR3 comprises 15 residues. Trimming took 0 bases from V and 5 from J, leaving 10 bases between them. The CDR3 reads CASSQDLLPTGELFF. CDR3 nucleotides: TGCGCCAGCAGCCAAGATTTACTTCCGACCGGGGAGCTGTTTTTT.

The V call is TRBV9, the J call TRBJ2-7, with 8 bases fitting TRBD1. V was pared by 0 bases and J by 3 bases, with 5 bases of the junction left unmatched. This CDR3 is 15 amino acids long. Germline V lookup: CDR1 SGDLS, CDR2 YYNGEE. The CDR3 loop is CASSVGTGFLYEQYF. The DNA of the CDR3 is TGTGCCAGCAGCGTAGGGACAGGGTTCCTCTACGAGCAGTACTTC.

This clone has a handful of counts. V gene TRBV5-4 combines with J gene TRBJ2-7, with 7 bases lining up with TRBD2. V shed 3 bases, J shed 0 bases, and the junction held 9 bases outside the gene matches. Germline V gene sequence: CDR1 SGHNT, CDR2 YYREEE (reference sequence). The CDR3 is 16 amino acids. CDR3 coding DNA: TGTGCCAGCAGCTGGACTGTCGGGGGGAGCTCCTACGAGCAGTACTTC. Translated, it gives CASSWTVGGSSYEQYF.

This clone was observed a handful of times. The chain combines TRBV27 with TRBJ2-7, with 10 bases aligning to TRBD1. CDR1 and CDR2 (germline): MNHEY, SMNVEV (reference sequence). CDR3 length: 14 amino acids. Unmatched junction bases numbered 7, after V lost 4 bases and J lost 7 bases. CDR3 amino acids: CASSSRDRGVEQYF. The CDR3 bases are TGTGCCAGCAGTTCCCGGGACAGGGGAGTGGAGCAGTACTTC.

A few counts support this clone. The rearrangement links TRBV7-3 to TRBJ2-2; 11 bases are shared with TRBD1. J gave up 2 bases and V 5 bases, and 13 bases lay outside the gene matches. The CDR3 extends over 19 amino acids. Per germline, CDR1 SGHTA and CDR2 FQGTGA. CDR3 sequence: CASSHLGQGGPSNTGELFF. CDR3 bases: TGTGCCAGCAGCCACCTGGGACAGGGGGGGCCCTCCAACACCGGGGAGCTGTTTTTT.

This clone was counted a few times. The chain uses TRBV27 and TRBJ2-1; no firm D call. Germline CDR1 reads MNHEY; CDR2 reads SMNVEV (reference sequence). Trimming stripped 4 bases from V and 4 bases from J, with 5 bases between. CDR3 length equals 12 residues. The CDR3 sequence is CASSSVYNEQFF. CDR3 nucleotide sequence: TGTGCCAGCAGTTCTGTTTACAATGAGCAGTTCTTC.

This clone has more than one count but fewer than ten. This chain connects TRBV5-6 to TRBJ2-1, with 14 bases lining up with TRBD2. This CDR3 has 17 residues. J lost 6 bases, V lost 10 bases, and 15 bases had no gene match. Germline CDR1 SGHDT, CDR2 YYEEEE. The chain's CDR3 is CAGRERGTSGSLNEQFF. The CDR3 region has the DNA TGTGCCGGACGTGAAAGAGGGACTAGCGGGAGTCTCAATGAGCAGTTCTTC.

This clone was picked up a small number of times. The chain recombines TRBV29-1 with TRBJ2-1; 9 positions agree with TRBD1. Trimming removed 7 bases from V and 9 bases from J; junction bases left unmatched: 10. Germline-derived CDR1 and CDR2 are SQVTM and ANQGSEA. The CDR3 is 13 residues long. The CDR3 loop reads CSAGQGRTSEQFF. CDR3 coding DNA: TGCAGCGCCGGACAGGGGAGGACAAGTGAGCAGTTCTTC.

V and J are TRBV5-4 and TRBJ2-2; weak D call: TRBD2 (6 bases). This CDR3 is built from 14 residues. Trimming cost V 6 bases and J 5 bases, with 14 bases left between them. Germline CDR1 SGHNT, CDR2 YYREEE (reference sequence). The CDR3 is CASKGRGGTGELFF. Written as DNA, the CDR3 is TGTGCCAGCAAAGGGCGGGGCGGGACCGGGGAGCTGTTTTTT.

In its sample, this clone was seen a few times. In DNA, the CDR3 is TGCGCCAGCAGCTTGACAGGGGGCATCTCTGGGGCCAACGTCCTGACTTTC. Amino acids: CASSLTGGISGANVLTF. The rearrangement joins TRBV5-1 to TRBJ2-6; 9 nucleotides match TRBD1. The CDR3 covers 17 residues. V trimming: 1 base; J trimming: 0 bases; junction bases outside the gene matches: 2. The germline gives CDR1 SGHRS, CDR2 YFSETQ. Supplemented by reference TRBV5-1 and TRBJ2-6, the full variable domain reads KAGVTQTPRYLIKTRGQQVTLSCSPISGHRSVSWYQQTPGQGLQFLFEYFSETQRNKGNFPGRFSGRQFSNSRSEMNVSTLELGDSALYLCASSLTGGISGANVLTFGAGSRLTVL.

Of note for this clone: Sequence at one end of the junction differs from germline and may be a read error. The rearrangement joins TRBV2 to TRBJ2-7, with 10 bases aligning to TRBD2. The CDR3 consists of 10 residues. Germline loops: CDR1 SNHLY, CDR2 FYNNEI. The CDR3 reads CASIGTSVHF. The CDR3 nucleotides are TGTGCCAGCATTGGGACTAGCGTTCACTTC.

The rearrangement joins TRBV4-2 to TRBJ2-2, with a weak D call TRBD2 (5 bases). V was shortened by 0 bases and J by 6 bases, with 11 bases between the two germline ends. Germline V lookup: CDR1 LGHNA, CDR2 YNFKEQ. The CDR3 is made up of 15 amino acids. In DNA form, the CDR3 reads TGTGCCAGCAGCCAAGATCAGTCGCGGGCCGGGGAGCTGTTTTTT. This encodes CASSQDQSRAGELFF.

The CDR3 is CASRPGGDGVSSPLHF. The DNA of the CDR3 is TGTGCCAGCAGGCCTGGGGGGGATGGAGTATCTTCACCCCTCCACTTT. V is TRBV7-9 and J is TRBJ1-6; possible D gene TRBD1, 5 bases. V was trimmed by 6 bases and J by 9 bases, leaving 21 bases between them. The CDR3 covers 16 residues. CDR1 SEHNR and CDR2 FQNEAQ come from the germline V gene (reference sequence).